The clone carrying this T cell receptor (beta chain) was seen more than once but under ten times. This record comes from a study of CD8 T cells in ankylosing spondylitis. V lost 6 bases to trimming and J lost 14 bases, with 13 bases between them. This CDR3 has 11 amino acids. TCRdb itself ran the 5' RACE reads through MiXCR, one entry per CDR3 protein. The sample yields 200,000 to 300,000 distinct CDR3 sequences, around 9.1% seen once. Sequencing was done on a sample of blood, either unsorted or a sorted T cell fraction (not recorded which). This receptor was obtained from a male donor with ankylosing spondylitis or in good health (not recorded which). This chain joins TRBV12-3 or TRBV12-4 and TRBJ1-4; D ambiguous. CDR3 DNA: TGTGCCAGCAGCCAGACGGGGAGGCTGTTTTTT. Translation: CASSQTGRLFF.